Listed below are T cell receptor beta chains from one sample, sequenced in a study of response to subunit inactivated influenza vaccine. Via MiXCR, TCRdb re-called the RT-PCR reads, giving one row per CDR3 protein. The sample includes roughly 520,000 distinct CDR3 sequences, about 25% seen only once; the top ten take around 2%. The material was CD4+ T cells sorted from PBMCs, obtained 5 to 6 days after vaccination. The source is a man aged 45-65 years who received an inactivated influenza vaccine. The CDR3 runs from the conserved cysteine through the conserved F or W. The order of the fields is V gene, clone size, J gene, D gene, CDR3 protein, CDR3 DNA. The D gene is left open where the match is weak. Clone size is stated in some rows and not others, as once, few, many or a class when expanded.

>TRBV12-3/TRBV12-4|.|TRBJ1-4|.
CASSSTGPGEKLFF
TGTGCCAGCAGTTCGACAGGTCCTGGTGAAAAACTGTTTTTT
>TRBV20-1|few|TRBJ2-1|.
CSAKTGSGNEQFF
TGCAGTGCAAAGACCGGGTCCGGGAATGAGCAGTTCTTC
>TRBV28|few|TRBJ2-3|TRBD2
CASSFPSGLTDTQYF
TGTGCCAGCAGTTTCCCTAGCGGACTCACAGATACGCAGTATTTT
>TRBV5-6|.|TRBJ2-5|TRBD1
CASSGDRVGETQYF
TGTGCCAGCAGCGGGGACAGGGTGGGGGAGACCCAGTACTTC
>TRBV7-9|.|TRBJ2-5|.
CASSLLASVETQYF
TGTGCCAGCAGCTTATTGGCTAGCGTAGAGACCCAGTACTTC
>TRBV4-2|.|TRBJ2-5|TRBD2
CASSQDLTSETQYF
TGTGCCAGCAGCCAAGATCTGACTAGCGAGACCCAGTACTTC
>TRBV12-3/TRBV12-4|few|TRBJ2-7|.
CASSLSRAVVTYF
TGTGCCAGCAGTTTAAGTCGGGCGGTGGTTACGTACTTC
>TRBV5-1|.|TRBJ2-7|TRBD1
CASRTGVGDYEQYF
TGCGCCAGCAGGACAGGGGTTGGGGACTACGAGCAGTACTTC
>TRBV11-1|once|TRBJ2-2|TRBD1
CASSPRGFGTGELFF
TGTGCCAGCAGCCCCAGGGGGTTCGGCACCGGGGAGCTGTTTTTT
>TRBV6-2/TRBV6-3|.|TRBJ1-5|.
CASSYLAGSNQPQHF
TGTGCCAGCAGTTACCTAGCAGGTAGCAATCAGCCCCAGCATTTT
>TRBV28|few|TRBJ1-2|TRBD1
CASSLSSQGRSYTF
TGTGCCAGCAGTTTATCCTCACAGGGGAGGAGCTACACCTTC
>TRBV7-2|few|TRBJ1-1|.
CASSLVWLNTEAFF
TGTGCCAGCAGCTTAGTTTGGTTGAACACTGAAGCTTTCTTT
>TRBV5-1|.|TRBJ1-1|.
CASGVDQRGSTEAFF
TGCGCCAGCGGAGTAGACCAACGGGGGAGCACTGAAGCTTTCTTT
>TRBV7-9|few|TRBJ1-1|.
CASLRERNTEAFF
TGTGCCTCCCTTAGGGAGCGGAACACTGAAGCTTTCTTT
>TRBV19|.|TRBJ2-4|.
CASSGVVIGKNIQYF
TGTGCCAGTAGTGGGGTCGTGATTGGCAAAAACATTCAGTACTTC
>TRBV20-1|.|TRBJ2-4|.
CSARDWRKASALLAKNIQYF
TGCAGTGCTAGAGATTGGCGGAAGGCCTCGGCACTTCTAGCCAAAAACATTCAGTACTTC
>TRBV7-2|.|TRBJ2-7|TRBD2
CASSPIGLAGLSGQYF
TGTGCCAGCAGCCCAATAGGACTAGCGGGGTTATCCGGGCAGTACTTC
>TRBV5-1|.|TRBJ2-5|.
CASSGMTGGETQYF
TGCGCCAGCAGCGGGATGACAGGAGGAGAGACCCAGTACTTC
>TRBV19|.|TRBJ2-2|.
CASSTTSTAGELFF
TGTGCCAGTAGTACGACGAGTACAGCCGGGGAGCTGTTTTTT
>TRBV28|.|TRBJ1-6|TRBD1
CASSGQALNSPLHF
TGTGCCAGCAGTGGACAGGCCCTCAATTCACCCCTCCACTTT
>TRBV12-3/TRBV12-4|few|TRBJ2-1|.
CASSSDRGYGEQFF
TGTGCCAGCAGTTCAGACCGGGGGTACGGGGAGCAGTTCTTC
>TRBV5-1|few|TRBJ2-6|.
CASSSSASGANVLTF
TGCGCCAGCAGCTCATCAGCCTCTGGGGCCAACGTCCTGACTTTC